A selection of T cell receptor beta chains follows, all from one sample in a study of blood T cell repertoires in COVID-19. Repertoires were generated with immunoSEQ multiplex PCR, while TCRdb's copy carries only in-frame clones and drops some. The table shows approximately 390,000 clones, with around 87% occurring only once. The sample comprised peripheral blood. The receptor set was obtained from a woman aged 55-75 years with COVID-19, enrolled during active disease. Both conserved end residues are part of each CDR3. D genes are given only for firm matches. Only some rows state a clone size, as once, few, many or a class for expanded clones.

v_call: TRBV14; d_call: TRBD1; clone_size: -; j_call: TRBJ2-7; cdr3_aa: CASSQGQFSYEQYF; cdr3_nt: TGTGCCAGCAGCCAGGGACAGTTCTCCTACGAGCAGTACTTC
v_call: TRBV15; d_call: -; clone_size: -; j_call: TRBJ1-2; cdr3_aa: CATSSLRGNYGYTF; cdr3_nt: TGTGCCACCAGCAGTCTCAGAGGGAACTATGGCTACACCTTC
v_call: TRBV9; d_call: -; clone_size: -; j_call: TRBJ2-1; cdr3_aa: CASSRNGGSNEQFF; cdr3_nt: TGTGCCAGCAGCCGAAACGGGGGAAGCAATGAGCAGTTCTTC
v_call: TRBV27; d_call: -; clone_size: few; j_call: TRBJ2-4; cdr3_aa: CASRSDMSTKNIQYF; cdr3_nt: TGTGCCAGCAGATCGGACATGTCGACCAAAAACATTCAGTACTTC
v_call: TRBV10-1; d_call: -; clone_size: once; j_call: TRBJ2-3; cdr3_aa: CAIMESTDTQYF; cdr3_nt: TGCGCCATTATGGAGAGCACAGATACGCAGTATTTT
v_call: TRBV21-1; d_call: -; clone_size: -; j_call: TRBJ1-1; cdr3_aa: CASSTPWDWRSSNTEAFF; cdr3_nt: TGTGCCAGCAGCACACCGTGGGACTGGCGATCATCGAACACTGAAGCTTTCTTT
v_call: TRBV9; d_call: -; clone_size: -; j_call: TRBJ2-2; cdr3_aa: CASSVQLIDTGELFF; cdr3_nt: TGTGCCAGCAGCGTCCAGTTGATCGACACCGGGGAGCTGTTTTTT
v_call: TRBV18; d_call: -; clone_size: -; j_call: TRBJ1-4; cdr3_aa: CASSPVIDEKLFF; cdr3_nt: TGTGCCAGCTCACCAGTAATCGATGAAAAACTGTTTTTT
v_call: TRBV3-1/TRBV3-2; d_call: TRBD2; clone_size: -; j_call: TRBJ2-4; cdr3_aa: CASSLVPVGSGGATKNIQYF; cdr3_nt: TGTGCCAGCAGCCTGGTTCCGGTTGGAAGCGGGGGGGCAACCAAAAACATTCAGTACTTC
v_call: TRBV3-1/TRBV3-2; d_call: -; clone_size: -; j_call: TRBJ2-7; cdr3_aa: CASSLGLYEQYF; cdr3_nt: TGTGCCAGCAGCCTTGGACTATACGAGCAGTACTTC
v_call: TRBV6-5; d_call: -; clone_size: -; j_call: TRBJ1-4; cdr3_aa: CASSYMADEKLFF; cdr3_nt: TGTGCCAGCAGTTACATGGCGGATGAAAAACTGTTTTTT
v_call: TRBV27; d_call: TRBD1; clone_size: -; j_call: TRBJ1-5; cdr3_aa: CASSLGRGQPQHF; cdr3_nt: TGTGCCAGCAGTTTAGGCAGGGGGCAGCCCCAGCATTTT
v_call: TRBV20-1; d_call: -; clone_size: -; j_call: TRBJ1-6; cdr3_aa: CSASGQINSPLHF; cdr3_nt: TGCAGTGCTAGTGGGCAGATTAATTCACCCCTCCACTTT
v_call: TRBV2; d_call: TRBD2; clone_size: -; j_call: TRBJ2-1; cdr3_aa: CASIRSGGVDNEQFF; cdr3_nt: TGTGCCAGCATCAGAAGCGGGGGGGTCGACAATGAGCAGTTCTTC
v_call: TRBV7-6; d_call: TRBD1; clone_size: -; j_call: TRBJ1-3; cdr3_aa: CASSPRPGQGTAGNTIYF; cdr3_nt: TGTGCCAGCAGCCCCCGCCCGGGACAGGGGACGGCTGGAAACACCATATATTTT
v_call: TRBV11-2; d_call: -; clone_size: -; j_call: TRBJ2-1; cdr3_aa: CASSFQGGNEQFF; cdr3_nt: TGTGCCAGCAGCTTCCAAGGAGGAAATGAGCAGTTCTTC
v_call: TRBV7-3; d_call: -; clone_size: -; j_call: TRBJ2-5; cdr3_aa: CASSLNWGPPQQETQYF; cdr3_nt: TGTGCCAGCAGCTTAAACTGGGGGCCTCCTCAACAAGAGACCCAGTACTTC
v_call: TRBV7-3; d_call: -; clone_size: -; j_call: TRBJ2-5; cdr3_aa: CASSLTRQETQYF; cdr3_nt: TGTGCCAGCAGTTTGACTAGGCAAGAGACCCAGTACTTC
v_call: TRBV7-2; d_call: TRBD2; clone_size: -; j_call: TRBJ2-3; cdr3_aa: CASSLRPSGGSTDTQYF; cdr3_nt: TGTGCCAGCAGCTTACGGCCTAGCGGGGGTAGCACAGATACGCAGTATTTT
v_call: TRBV6-6; d_call: -; clone_size: -; j_call: TRBJ2-1; cdr3_aa: CASTGQTYNEQFF; cdr3_nt: TGTGCCAGCACGGGACAAACCTACAATGAGCAGTTCTTC
v_call: TRBV18; d_call: -; clone_size: -; j_call: TRBJ1-1; cdr3_aa: CASSPLTGEAFF; cdr3_nt: TGTGCCAGCTCACCCTTAACAGGGGAAGCTTTCTTT
v_call: TRBV19; d_call: TRBD2; clone_size: -; j_call: TRBJ2-5; cdr3_aa: CASSTPGGQETQYF; cdr3_nt: TGTGCCAGTAGTACCCCGGGGGGGCAAGAGACCCAGTACTTC
v_call: TRBV3-1/TRBV3-2; d_call: TRBD2; clone_size: -; j_call: TRBJ2-1; cdr3_aa: CASSFVERGSYNEQFF; cdr3_nt: TGTGCCAGCAGCTTCGTGGAGCGGGGCTCCTACAATGAGCAGTTCTTC
v_call: TRBV3-1/TRBV3-2; d_call: TRBD2; clone_size: -; j_call: TRBJ2-7; cdr3_aa: CASSQTGRLAGSSYEQYF; cdr3_nt: TGTGCCAGCAGCCAAACCGGCAGGCTAGCGGGGAGCTCCTACGAGCAGTACTTC
v_call: TRBV6-5; d_call: -; clone_size: -; j_call: TRBJ2-6; cdr3_aa: CASSYGGRSGANVLTF; cdr3_nt: TGTGCCAGCAGTTACGGGGGCCGCTCTGGGGCCAACGTCCTGACTTTC
v_call: TRBV19; d_call: -; clone_size: -; j_call: TRBJ2-1; cdr3_aa: CASSGAGLSYNEQFF; cdr3_nt: TGTGCCAGTAGTGGGGCGGGGCTCTCCTACAATGAGCAGTTCTTC
v_call: TRBV19; d_call: TRBD1; clone_size: -; j_call: TRBJ1-5; cdr3_aa: CASSIIPGQGANQPQHF; cdr3_nt: TGTGCCAGTAGTATAATACCGGGACAGGGGGCGAATCAGCCCCAGCATTTT
v_call: TRBV2; d_call: TRBD1; clone_size: -; j_call: TRBJ1-1; cdr3_aa: CASSLTGALTEAFF; cdr3_nt: TGTGCCAGCAGTCTGACAGGGGCACTCACTGAAGCTTTCTTT
v_call: TRBV11-2; d_call: -; clone_size: -; j_call: TRBJ2-6; cdr3_aa: CASSQVGSGANVLTF; cdr3_nt: TGTGCCAGCAGCCAGGTTGGGTCTGGGGCCAACGTCCTGACTTTC
v_call: TRBV5-1; d_call: TRBD1; clone_size: -; j_call: TRBJ1-4; cdr3_aa: CASTLGGTNEKLFF; cdr3_nt: TGCGCCAGCACCCTAGGGGGCACTAATGAAAAACTGTTTTTT
v_call: TRBV6-5; d_call: TRBD1; clone_size: many; j_call: TRBJ1-6; cdr3_aa: CASRGQGNSPLHF; cdr3_nt: TGTGCCAGCAGGGGACAGGGTAATTCACCCCTCCACTTT
v_call: TRBV19; d_call: -; clone_size: -; j_call: TRBJ1-5; cdr3_aa: CASSIGGPTNNQPQHF; cdr3_nt: TGTGCCAGTAGTATTGGTGGTCCTACCAACAATCAGCCCCAGCATTTT
v_call: TRBV30; d_call: -; clone_size: -; j_call: TRBJ2-5; cdr3_aa: CAWSAGGTQYF; cdr3_nt: TGTGCCTGGAGTGCCGGGGGAACCCAGTACTTC
v_call: TRBV6-5; d_call: TRBD2; clone_size: once; j_call: TRBJ2-7; cdr3_aa: CASSLRGGIPYEQYF; cdr3_nt: TGTGCCAGCAGTCTTCGGGGGGGTATCCCCTACGAGCAGTACTTC
v_call: TRBV15; d_call: -; clone_size: -; j_call: TRBJ2-1; cdr3_aa: CATSAAGDIYNEQFF; cdr3_nt: TGTGCCACGTCGGCGGCGGGGGACATCTACAATGAGCAGTTCTTC
v_call: TRBV6-5; d_call: TRBD1; clone_size: -; j_call: TRBJ2-5; cdr3_aa: CASSYGTAKETQYF; cdr3_nt: TGTGCCAGCAGTTATGGGACAGCTAAAGAGACCCAGTACTTC
v_call: TRBV5-1; d_call: TRBD1; clone_size: once; j_call: TRBJ1-5; cdr3_aa: CASSLGDREEQPQHF; cdr3_nt: TGCGCCAGCAGCTTGGGGGACAGGGAAGAGCAGCCCCAGCATTTT
v_call: TRBV9; d_call: TRBD2; clone_size: -; j_call: TRBJ2-1; cdr3_aa: CASSVAAASGVYEQFF; cdr3_nt: TGTGCCAGCAGCGTAGCTGCGGCTAGCGGGGTGTATGAGCAGTTCTTC
v_call: TRBV30; d_call: -; clone_size: -; j_call: TRBJ1-1; cdr3_aa: CAWSHGVGGDTEAFF; cdr3_nt: TGTGCCTGGAGTCACGGGGTAGGAGGGGACACTGAAGCTTTCTTT
v_call: TRBV5-1; d_call: -; clone_size: -; j_call: TRBJ2-5; cdr3_aa: CASSLYAGDKETQYF; cdr3_nt: TGCGCCAGCAGCTTGTATGCAGGGGACAAAGAGACCCAGTACTTC